A selection of T cell receptor beta chains follows, all from one sample in a study of T cell responses to AZD1222 COVID-19 vaccine. This table comes from immunoSEQ multiplex PCR, and its TCRdb copy is limited to in-frame clones, with some not included. Of 150,000 to 200,000 clones listed, around 92% are singletons. This specimen was peripheral blood, taken on day 0 of AZD1222 vaccination. All receptors derive from an adult in good health. Both conserved end residues are part of each CDR3. Each record gives: D gene, clone size, J gene, V gene, CDR3 DNA, CDR3 protein. The D gene is left open where the match is weak. Some rows mark clone size as missing; the rest say once, few, many or name a class of expanded clone.

-	-	TRBJ1-5	TRBV19	TGTGCCAGCAGGGGTGGGACGCATCAGCCCCAGCATTTT	CASRGGTHQPQHF
-	-	TRBJ2-5	TRBV7-8	TGTGCCAGCAGCTTATTAAGTCTAGCCGAAGAGACCCAGTACTTC	CASSLLSLAEETQYF
-	-	TRBJ2-1	TRBV7-3	TGTGCCAGCAGCTTGGGGGGCCGAGAATACAATGAGCAGTTCTTC	CASSLGGREYNEQFF
TRBD1	-	TRBJ1-2	TRBV27	TGTGCCAGCAGCCGAGAGTCCGGACAGGGGGCCAGAAATGGCTACACCTTC	CASSRESGQGARNGYTF
-	-	TRBJ2-1	TRBV7-2	TGTGCCAGCAGCTTAGCGCACGGAACCTACAATGAGCAGTTCTTC	CASSLAHGTYNEQFF
TRBD1	few	TRBJ2-7	TRBV5-1	TGCGCCAGCACCGTGAGACCGGGACAGGGGATCTACGAGCAGTACTTC	CASTVRPGQGIYEQYF
TRBD1	-	TRBJ2-1	TRBV11-2	TGTGCCAGCAGCTCGGACAGGGTGGGGAATGAGCAGTTCTTC	CASSSDRVGNEQFF
TRBD1	-	TRBJ1-2	TRBV23-1	TGCGCCAGCAGTCCCCCTGTGTGGGACAGGGGATCCTATGGCTACACCTTC	CASSPPVWDRGSYGYTF
-	-	TRBJ1-2	TRBV19	TGTGCCAGTAGTATAGACCAGGGGAACTATGGCTACACCTTC	CASSIDQGNYGYTF
TRBD2	-	TRBJ2-1	TRBV6-5	TGTGCCAGCATACCGAGCGGGGGGTGGGGTGAGCAGTTCTTC	CASIPSGGWGEQFF
-	-	TRBJ1-5	TRBV6-5	TGTGCCACAGGTGGTTGGCAGCCCCAGCATTTT	CATGGWQPQHF
-	-	TRBJ2-2	TRBV15	TGTGCCACCAGCACAACAGACAGGCAGAGGACCGGGGAGCTGTTTTTT	CATSTTDRQRTGELFF
-	once	TRBJ1-4	TRBV6-2/TRBV6-3	TGTGCCAGCAGTTACCCACCGGAGGGAACTAATGAAAAACTGTTTTTT	CASSYPPEGTNEKLFF
-	-	TRBJ1-1	TRBV12-3/TRBV12-4	TGTGCCAGCAGTTTGTTGGATAAAGCTTTCTTT	CASSLLDKAFF
-	-	TRBJ1-2	TRBV4-1	TGCGCCAGCAGCCAGACGAAGGACCCACCGAGGTATGGCTACACCTTC	CASSQTKDPPRYGYTF
TRBD2	-	TRBJ2-1	TRBV11-2	TGTGCCAGCAGCCCTAGCGGGGGGTCTTGGGGGCAGTTCTTC	CASSPSGGSWGQFF
-	-	TRBJ2-1	TRBV5-1	TGCGCCAGCAGCTTGGACCTTAGCTCCTACAATGAGCAGTTCTTC	CASSLDLSSYNEQFF
-	-	TRBJ2-7	TRBV7-2	TGTGCCAGCAGCCAAGTAAGCTCCTACGAGCAGTACTTC	CASSQVSSYEQYF
-	-	TRBJ2-7	TRBV21-1	TGTGCCAGTCCATTAACGGGACCTACCTACGAGCAGTACTTC	CASPLTGPTYEQYF
-	-	TRBJ2-7	TRBV10-3	TGTGCCATCAGTGAACAATACTCCTACGAGCAGTACTTC	CAISEQYSYEQYF
-	-	TRBJ2-1	TRBV6-5	TGTGCCAGCAGTCTTTCAGGGGATGAGCAGTTCTTC	CASSLSGDEQFF
-	-	TRBJ1-5	TRBV27	TGTGCCAGCAGTTTGGTAGGAGACGGCAATCAGCCCCAGCATTTT	CASSLVGDGNQPQHF
TRBD1	few	TRBJ1-1	TRBV5-6	TGTGCCAGCAGCTTATTACAGGGGAGTGGGGCTTTCTTT	CASSLLQGSGAFF